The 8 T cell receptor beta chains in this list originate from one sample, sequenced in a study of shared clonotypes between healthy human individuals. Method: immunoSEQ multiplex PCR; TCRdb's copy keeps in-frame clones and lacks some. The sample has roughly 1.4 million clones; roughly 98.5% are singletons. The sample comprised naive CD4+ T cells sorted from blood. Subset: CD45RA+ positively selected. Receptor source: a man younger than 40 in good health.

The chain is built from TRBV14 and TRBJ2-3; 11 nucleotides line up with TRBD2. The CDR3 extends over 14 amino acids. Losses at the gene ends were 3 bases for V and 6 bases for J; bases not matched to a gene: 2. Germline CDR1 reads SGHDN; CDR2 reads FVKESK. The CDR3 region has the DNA TGTGCCAGCAGCCAGGGACTAGCGGCTGATACGCAGTATTTT. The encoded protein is CASSQGLAADTQYF.

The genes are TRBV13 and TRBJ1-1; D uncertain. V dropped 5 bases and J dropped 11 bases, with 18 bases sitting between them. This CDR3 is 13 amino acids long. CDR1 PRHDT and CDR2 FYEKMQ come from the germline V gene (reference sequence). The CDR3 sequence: CASSPTLALQAFF. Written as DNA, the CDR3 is TGTGCCAGCAGCCCCACCCTCGCACTTCAGGCTTTCTTT.

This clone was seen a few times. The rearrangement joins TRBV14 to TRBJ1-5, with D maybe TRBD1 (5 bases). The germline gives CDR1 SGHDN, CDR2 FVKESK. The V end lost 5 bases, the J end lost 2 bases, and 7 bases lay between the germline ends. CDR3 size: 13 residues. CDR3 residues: CASSVRGNQPQHF. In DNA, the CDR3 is TGTGCCAGCAGCGTCAGGGGCAATCAGCCCCAGCATTTT.

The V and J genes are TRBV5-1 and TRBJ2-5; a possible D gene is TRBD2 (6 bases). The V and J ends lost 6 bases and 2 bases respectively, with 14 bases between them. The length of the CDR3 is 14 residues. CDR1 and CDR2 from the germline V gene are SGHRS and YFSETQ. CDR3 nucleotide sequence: TGCGCCAGCAACTTCCGGGAGCGACAAGAGACCCAGTACTTC. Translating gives CASNFRERQETQYF.

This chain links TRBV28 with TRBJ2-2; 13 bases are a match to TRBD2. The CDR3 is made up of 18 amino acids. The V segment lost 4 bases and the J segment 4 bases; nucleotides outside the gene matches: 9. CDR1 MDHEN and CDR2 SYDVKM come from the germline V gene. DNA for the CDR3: TGTGCCAGCAGTTCACGGACTAGCGGGAGCCGTAGCACCGGGGAGCTGTTTTTT. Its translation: CASSSRTSGSRSTGELFF.

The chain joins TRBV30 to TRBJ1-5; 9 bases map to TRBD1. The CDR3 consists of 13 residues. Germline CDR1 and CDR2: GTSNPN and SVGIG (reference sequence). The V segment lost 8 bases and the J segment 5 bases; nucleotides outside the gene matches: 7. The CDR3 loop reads CAGGQGLDQPQHF. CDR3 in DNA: TGTGCCGGTGGACAGGGGCTTGATCAGCCCCAGCATTTT.

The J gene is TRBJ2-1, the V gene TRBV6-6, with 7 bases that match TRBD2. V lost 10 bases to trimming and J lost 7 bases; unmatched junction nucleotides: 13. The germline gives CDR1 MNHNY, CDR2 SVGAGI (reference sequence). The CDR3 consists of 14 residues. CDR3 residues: CATRRAGVSNEQFF. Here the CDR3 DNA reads TGTGCCACCCGCCGGGCGGGAGTGTCTAATGAGCAGTTCTTC.

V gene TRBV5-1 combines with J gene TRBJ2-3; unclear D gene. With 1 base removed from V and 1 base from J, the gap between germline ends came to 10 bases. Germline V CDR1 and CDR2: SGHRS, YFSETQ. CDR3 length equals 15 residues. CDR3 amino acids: CASSLRASGTDTQYF. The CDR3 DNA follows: TGCGCCAGCAGCTTGAGGGCCAGCGGCACAGATACGCAGTATTTT.